This paragraph covers one T cell receptor beta chain sequence. This entry belongs to a study of blood T cell repertoires in COVID-19. Study-wide context: Acute-phase and convalescent COVID-19 samples originated in the United States, Italy and Spain. The cDNA or gDNA used as material had been derived from T cells, B-cell-depleted T cells, or PBMCs.

The CDR3 is 13 residues long. Trimming removed 6 bases from V and 6 bases from J; junction bases left unmatched: 6. The germline V gene has CDR1 SQVTM and CDR2 ANQGSEA. In the study's own analysis: Using reference gene primer amplification, nucleated cell counts were estimated. Assay: immunoSEQ multiplex PCR; the TCRdb copy retains only in-frame clones and omits some. Clone size and V and J calls were adopted from that table, with D and trimming inferred from the DNA. Among under 140,000 clones, approximately 90% were seen once, and the ten largest hold approximately 3.3%. The receptor comes from a woman aged 45 to 65 with acute or convalescent COVID-19. Input material: peripheral blood. The rearrangement joins TRBV29-1 to TRBJ2-1; TRBD1 matches 9 bases. As DNA, the CDR3 is TGCAGCGTCAACAGGGGGCTGGGCAATGAGCAGTTCTTC. Residues: CSVNRGLGNEQFF.